One TCR beta chain is described in this entry. Its antigen is still unknown. The library was made from cDNA and included unique molecular identifiers. From approximately 0.95 to 9.8 million T cells, hundreds of thousands of cDNA molecules were obtained. TCRdb fed the PCR reads into MiXCR, producing one record per CDR3 protein. The sample contains some 690,000 distinct CDR3 sequences, about 60% of which appear only once. These data belong to a study of post-analysis software for immune sequencing data. The J segment lost 6 bases and the V segment lost 1 base, leaving 9 bases of the junction unmatched. The CDR3 totals 16 residues. Germline V CDR1 and CDR2: SGHTS, YDEGEE. Study observations and caveats: With F measure, samples from one preparation batch clustered together strongly. Controls significantly exceeded multiple sclerosis patients in normalized Chao1 diversity. Four to six TRBV segments were more frequent in patients than controls; TRBV5-6, TRBV5-1 and TRBV20-1 belonged to this group.

The sequenced sample was blood. The chain joins TRBV5-8 to TRBJ2-1, with 8 bases fitting TRBD2. The receptor's source is a girl aged 2 to 10 with multiple sclerosis. CDR3 sequence: CASSLRGLVEVNEQFF. The CDR3 DNA reads TGTGCCAGCAGCTTGCGGGGACTAGTGGAGGTCAATGAGCAGTTCTTC.